The T cell receptor (beta chain) under discussion was sequenced for a study of patients and donors after allogeneic stem cell transplantation. TCRdb re-analysed the RT-PCR reads in MiXCR, keeping a single row per CDR3 protein. The sample records approximately 38,000 distinct CDR3 sequences, 25% to 35% being singletons. The CDR3 is made up of 10 amino acids. The germline gives CDR1 SEHNR, CDR2 FQNEAQ (reference sequence). The V and J ends lost 4 bases and 3 bases respectively, with 0 bases between them. In this sample, this clonotype turned up a few times. The source of this sequence is a human donor who was either an allogeneic HSCT recipient or a stem cell or donor lymphocyte infusion donor (not recorded which). It is not recorded whose cells these are; they may come from a transplant donor. V and J are TRBV7-9 and TRBJ1-1; D is unclear. The sequencing input was blood, either unsorted or a sorted T cell fraction (not recorded which). CDR3 DNA sequence: TGTGCCAGCAGCTACACTGAAGCTTTCTTT. The encoded protein is CASSYTEAFF. The full variable domain, completed using reference TRBV7-9 and TRBJ1-1, is DTGVSQNPRHKITKRGQNVTFRCDPISEHNRLYWYRQTLGQGPEFLTYFQNEAQLEKSRLLSDRFSAERPKGSFSTLEIQRTEQGDSAMYLCASSYTEAFFGQGTRLTVV.